The rows below give T cell receptor beta chains drawn from one sample of a study of cytomegalovirus exposure and HLA in healthy donors. Data came from immunoSEQ multiplex PCR; TCRdb stores just in-frame clones and leaves some out. The sample contains about 140,000 clones, roughly 78% of which appear only once. The sequenced sample was PBMCs. These receptors came from a man between 18 and 35 years old in good health and CMV-seropositive. CDR3s include the opening cysteine and the closing phenylalanine or tryptophan. Fields, in order: V gene, J gene, clone size, D gene, CDR3 DNA, CDR3 protein. D genes are given only for firm matches. Size tells how often a clone was seen (once, few, many) or the class of an expanded clone, and some rows leave it out.

V: TRBV5-1; J: TRBJ2-7; size: NA; D: TRBD2; DNA: TGCGCCAGCAGCCCTGGACTAGCGGGGTTTTACGAGCAGTACTTC; CDR3: CASSPGLAGFYEQYF
V: TRBV4-2; J: TRBJ1-6; size: NA; D: TRBD1; DNA: TGTGCCAGCAGCCACTCCCGGAACAGGGGGGCGAGGGATTCACCCCTCCACTTT; CDR3: CASSHSRNRGARDSPLHF
V: TRBV9; J: TRBJ1-3; size: NA; D: NA; DNA: TGTGCCAGCAGCCCTACCGCTTCCTCTGGAAACACCATATATTTT; CDR3: CASSPTASSGNTIYF
V: TRBV28; J: TRBJ1-1; size: NA; D: NA; DNA: TGTGCCAGCAGTTTTGCCGGGAGCACTGAAGCTTTCTTT; CDR3: CASSFAGSTEAFF
V: TRBV28; J: TRBJ1-1; size: NA; D: NA; DNA: TGTGCCAGCAGCCCACCCAGGTATATGAACACTGAAGCTTTCTTT; CDR3: CASSPPRYMNTEAFF
V: TRBV6-6; J: TRBJ1-4; size: NA; D: NA; DNA: TGTGCCAGCAGTTATGACACCCCGAATGAAAAACTGTTTTTT; CDR3: CASSYDTPNEKLFF
V: TRBV29-1; J: TRBJ1-4; size: NA; D: NA; DNA: TGCAGCGTTTCTGGGGGGTTGGGTGAAACTAATGAAAAACTGTTTTTT; CDR3: CSVSGGLGETNEKLFF
V: TRBV5-4; J: TRBJ1-2; size: NA; D: TRBD1; DNA: TGTGCCAGCAGCTTGGGACAGGGGGCGCGCGGCTACACCTTC; CDR3: CASSLGQGARGYTF
V: TRBV5-6; J: TRBJ2-1; size: NA; D: NA; DNA: TGTGCCAGCACCTCCTCCCTTTACAATGAGCAGTTCTTC; CDR3: CASTSSLYNEQFF
V: TRBV28; J: TRBJ1-4; size: NA; D: TRBD1; DNA: TGTGCCAGCAGCAGGACAGGGCCCGAAAAACTGTTTTTT; CDR3: CASSRTGPEKLFF
V: TRBV6-1; J: TRBJ2-6; size: NA; D: NA; DNA: TGTGCCGCCCGGCTTCAGGGGAGTGGGGCCAACGTCCTGACTTTC; CDR3: CAARLQGSGANVLTF
V: TRBV27; J: TRBJ2-3; size: NA; D: NA; DNA: TGTGCCAGCAGTTTGATGGAGGGCGGCACAGATACGCAGTATTTT; CDR3: CASSLMEGGTDTQYF
V: TRBV5-1; J: TRBJ2-2; size: NA; D: TRBD1; DNA: TGCGCCAGCAAATCAGGGGGCTCAAACACCGGGGAGCTGTTTTTT; CDR3: CASKSGGSNTGELFF
V: TRBV5-1; J: TRBJ2-3; size: once; D: TRBD2; DNA: TGCGCCAGCACCCAGGGTAGCGGGATTGGAGAGCTAGGAGATACGCAGTATTTT; CDR3: CASTQGSGIGELGDTQYF
V: TRBV27; J: TRBJ1-1; size: NA; D: NA; DNA: TGTGCCAGCAGCAAAACAGGCCCTAACACTGAAGCTTTCTTT; CDR3: CASSKTGPNTEAFF
V: TRBV5-1; J: TRBJ2-3; size: NA; D: NA; DNA: TGCGCCAGCGGAGAATTTGGACAGACCACAGATACGCAGTATTTT; CDR3: CASGEFGQTTDTQYF
V: TRBV5-6; J: TRBJ2-7; size: few; D: TRBD2; DNA: TGTGCCAGCAGCTTGGTTGCGGGAGGCGACTACGAGCAGTACTTC; CDR3: CASSLVAGGDYEQYF
V: TRBV6-5; J: TRBJ1-2; size: few; D: NA; DNA: TGTGCCAGCAGTTACGAGGGGGAAGGGGATGGCTACACCTTC; CDR3: CASSYEGEGDGYTF
V: TRBV6-5; J: TRBJ1-2; size: NA; D: NA; DNA: TGTGCCAGCAGTTACAGCAGACAGTATGGCTACACCTTC; CDR3: CASSYSRQYGYTF
V: TRBV19; J: TRBJ1-5; size: few; D: NA; DNA: TGTGCCAGTAGTATGGGGGCACAGAGGGGCAATCAGCCCCAGCATTTT; CDR3: CASSMGAQRGNQPQHF
V: TRBV4-2; J: TRBJ2-7; size: NA; D: TRBD2; DNA: TGTGCCAGCAGCCAAGGACTAGCGGGAGGGTACTACGAGCAGTACTTC; CDR3: CASSQGLAGGYYEQYF
V: TRBV6-1; J: TRBJ1-2; size: few; D: NA; DNA: TGTGCCAGCAGTGGTGCCGGGACACCATTTAACTATGGCTACACCTTC; CDR3: CASSGAGTPFNYGYTF
V: TRBV2; J: TRBJ1-2; size: NA; D: NA; DNA: TGTGCCAGCAGTTTACAGGGTCGAAACTATGGCTACACCTTC; CDR3: CASSLQGRNYGYTF
V: TRBV4-1; J: TRBJ1-1; size: NA; D: NA; DNA: TGCGCCAGCAGCCAAGAAAAGAGTCTGAGAGGGAAAGCGGCTGAAGCTTTCTTT; CDR3: CASSQEKSLRGKAAEAFF
V: TRBV29-1; J: TRBJ2-4; size: NA; D: NA; DNA: TGCAGCGTTGTTAGCCCCAAAAACATTCAGTACTTC; CDR3: CSVVSPKNIQYF
V: TRBV11-2; J: TRBJ2-3; size: NA; D: NA; DNA: TGTGCCAGCAGCTTAGCCCCCAGGGAAATCACAGATACGCAGTATTTT; CDR3: CASSLAPREITDTQYF
V: TRBV30; J: TRBJ2-6; size: NA; D: NA; DNA: TGTGCCTGGAGTCCCCTTGGCTTGCCGGGGACTGGGGCCAACGTCCTGACTTTC; CDR3: CAWSPLGLPGTGANVLTF
V: TRBV19; J: TRBJ2-5; size: NA; D: TRBD2; DNA: TGTGCCAGTAGGGATGGGACTAGCGTGAGTGAGACCCAGTACTTC; CDR3: CASRDGTSVSETQYF
V: TRBV27; J: TRBJ2-7; size: NA; D: TRBD1; DNA: TGTGCCAGCAGTCCTCGGGACAGGGAGGACGAGCAGTACTTC; CDR3: CASSPRDREDEQYF
V: TRBV7-2; J: TRBJ2-3; size: few; D: TRBD2; DNA: TGTGCCAGCAGCTCAGCGGACCTTGGGCGGGAGCGCACAGATACGCAGTATTTT; CDR3: CASSSADLGRERTDTQYF
V: TRBV30; J: TRBJ2-3; size: NA; D: TRBD2; DNA: TGTGCCTGGAGTTACATTTACACTAGCGGGAGCACAGATACGCAGTATTTT; CDR3: CAWSYIYTSGSTDTQYF
V: TRBV7-9; J: TRBJ1-1; size: NA; D: NA; DNA: TGTGCCAGCAGCTCCCCGGTCACTGAAGCTTTCTTT; CDR3: CASSSPVTEAFF
V: TRBV7-9; J: TRBJ2-7; size: once; D: NA; DNA: TGTGCCAGCAGCTTAGATGGGCAGCTAACCTACGAGCAGTACTTC; CDR3: CASSLDGQLTYEQYF